This note documents a single TCR beta chain sequence. Reverse transcribed after extraction, RNA yielded cDNA as the sequencing template. TCRdb keeps only in-frame clones here, not all; method: immunoSEQ multiplex PCR. Of around 140,000 clones listed, roughly 48% are singletons. The sample is drawn from a study of CD8+ T cells in alopecia areata. Study in general: Once tofacitinib had been taken for 6 to 18 months, 6 months off drug followed.

PBMCs were stained for CD3, CD4 and CD8, and CD4+ and CD8+ T cells were sorted. The TCR sequence derives from a human donor with alopecia areata. The sample comprised CD4+ T cells sorted from blood.

The CDR3 DNA sequence: TGTGCCAGCAGCGCCAGACCGGGAGAGCTCAACAATGAGCAGTTCTTC. Its translation: CASSARPGELNNEQFF. The chain recombines TRBV11-2 with TRBJ2-1; D may be TRBD2 (6 bases). V shed 5 bases and J shed 5 bases, with 19 bases lying between them. The CDR3 is 16 amino acids. Germline CDR1 and CDR2: SGHAT and FQNNGV.